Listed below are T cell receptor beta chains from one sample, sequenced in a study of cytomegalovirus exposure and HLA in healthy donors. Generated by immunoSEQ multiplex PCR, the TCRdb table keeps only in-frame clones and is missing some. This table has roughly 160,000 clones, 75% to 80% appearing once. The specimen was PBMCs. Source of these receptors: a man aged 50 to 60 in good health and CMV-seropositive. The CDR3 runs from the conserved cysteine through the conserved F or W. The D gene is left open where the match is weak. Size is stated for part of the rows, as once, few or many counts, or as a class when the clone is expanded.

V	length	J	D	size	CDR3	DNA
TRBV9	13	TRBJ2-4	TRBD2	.	CASSPRGGDIQYF	TGTGCCAGCAGCCCCCGGGGGGGGGACATTCAGTACTTC
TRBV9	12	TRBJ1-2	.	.	CASSVYNYGYTF	TGTGCCAGCAGCGTATATAACTATGGCTACACCTTC
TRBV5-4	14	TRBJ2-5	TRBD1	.	CASSLTGQGMAQYF	TGTGCCAGCAGCTTGACGGGACAGGGGATGGCCCAGTACTTC
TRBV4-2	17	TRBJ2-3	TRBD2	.	CASSQASGGAGLDTQYF	TGTGCCAGCAGCCAAGCTAGCGGGGGGGCCGGGTTAGATACGCAGTATTTT
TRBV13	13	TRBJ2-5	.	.	CASSLGLRETQYF	TGTGCCAGCAGCTTAGGCCTACGGGAGACCCAGTACTTC
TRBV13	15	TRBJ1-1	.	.	CASSLNPVLKPEAFF	TGTGCCAGCAGCTTAAATCCGGTCCTGAAACCTGAAGCTTTCTTT
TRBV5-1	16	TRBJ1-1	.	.	CASSLGGGTGSTEAFF	TGCGCCAGCAGCTTGGGCGGAGGGACGGGTAGCACTGAAGCTTTCTTT
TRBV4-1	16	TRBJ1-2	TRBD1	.	CASSQDSTGLLYGYTF	TGCGCCAGCAGCCAAGATTCGACAGGGCTTTTGTATGGCTACACCTTC
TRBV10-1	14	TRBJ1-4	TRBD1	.	CASSPDRGLEKLFF	TGCGCCAGCAGCCCCGACAGGGGGCTTGAAAAACTGTTTTTT
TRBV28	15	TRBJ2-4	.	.	CASSLAGLAKNIQYF	TGTGCCAGCAGTTTGGCTGGGCTAGCCAAAAACATTCAGTACTTC
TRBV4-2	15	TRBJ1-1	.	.	CASSQEQQGLDEAFF	TGTGCCAGCAGCCAAGAACAACAGGGATTAGATGAAGCTTTCTTT
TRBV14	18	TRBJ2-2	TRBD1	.	CASSQRTPGQGRTGELFF	TGTGCCAGCAGCCAAAGGACTCCGGGACAGGGTCGCACCGGGGAGCTGTTTTTT
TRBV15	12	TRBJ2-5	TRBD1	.	CATRDRVETQYF	TGTGCCACCAGGGACAGGGTAGAGACCCAGTACTTC
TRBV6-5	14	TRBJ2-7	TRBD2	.	CASSPGGFSYEQYF	TGTGCCAGCAGCCCGGGGGGGTTCTCCTACGAGCAGTACTTC
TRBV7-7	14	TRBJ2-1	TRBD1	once	CASSPVRGTDEQFF	TGTGCCAGCAGTCCTGTCAGGGGGACCGATGAGCAGTTCTTC
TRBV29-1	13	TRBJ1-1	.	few	CSVEEGTNTEAFF	TGCAGCGTTGAGGAGGGTACGAACACTGAAGCTTTCTTT
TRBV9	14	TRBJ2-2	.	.	CASSPFQGSGELFF	TGTGCCAGCAGCCCATTTCAGGGGTCCGGGGAGCTGTTTTTT
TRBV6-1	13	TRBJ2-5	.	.	CASRPGGRETQYF	TGTGCCAGCAGGCCCGGGGGGCGAGAGACCCAGTACTTC
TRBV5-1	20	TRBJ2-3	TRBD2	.	CASSLSPSGGFGPSTDTQYF	TGCGCCAGCAGCTTGTCGCCTAGCGGGGGCTTCGGGCCTAGCACAGATACGCAGTATTTT
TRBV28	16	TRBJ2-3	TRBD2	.	CASNQIAGGHKDTQYF	TGTGCCAGCAATCAAATAGCGGGGGGGCATAAAGATACGCAGTATTTT
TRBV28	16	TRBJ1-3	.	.	CASSFLSSGSGNTIYF	TGTGCCAGCAGTTTCCTATCGTCAGGGTCTGGAAACACCATATATTTT
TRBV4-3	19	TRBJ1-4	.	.	CASSRLAVKWGPTNEKLFF	TGCGCCAGCAGCAGACTTGCGGTCAAGTGGGGCCCAACTAATGAAAAACTGTTTTTT
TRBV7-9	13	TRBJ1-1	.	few	CASSSDRLTEAFF	TGTGCCAGCAGCTCCGACAGGCTTACTGAAGCTTTCTTT
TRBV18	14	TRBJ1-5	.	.	CASSPGAANQPQHF	TGTGCCAGCTCACCAGGGGCCGCCAATCAGCCCCAGCATTTT
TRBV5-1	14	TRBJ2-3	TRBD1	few	CASSSGQAGDTQYF	TGCGCCAGCAGCTCGGGACAGGCGGGAGATACGCAGTATTTT
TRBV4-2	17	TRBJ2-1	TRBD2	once	CASSQVDSGGRDNEQFF	TGTGCCAGCAGCCAAGTAGATAGCGGGGGGCGGGACAATGAGCAGTTCTTC
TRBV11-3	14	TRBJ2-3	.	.	CAKHGRGGTDTQYF	TGTGCCAAGCACGGGCGGGGAGGCACAGATACGCAGTATTTT
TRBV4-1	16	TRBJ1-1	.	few	CASSNRVRGLNTEAFF	TGCGCCAGCAGCAACAGGGTACGGGGCCTGAACACTGAAGCTTTCTTT
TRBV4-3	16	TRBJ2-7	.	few	CAPKPATWYKSYEQYF	TGCGCCCCCAAACCCGCCACATGGTACAAGTCCTACGAGCAGTACTTC
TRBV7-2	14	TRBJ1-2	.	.	CASSRPYSNYGYTF	TGTGCCAGCAGCCGGCCGTACAGTAACTATGGCTACACCTTC